The rows below give T cell receptor beta chains drawn from one sample of a study of OX40 agonist ivuxolimab in advanced cancers. Assay: immunoSEQ multiplex PCR; the TCRdb copy retains only in-frame clones and omits some. The sample yields roughly 70,000 clones, more than 70% seen once. Source: CD4+ or CD8+ T cells sorted from blood, taken in a trial of the OX40 agonist ivuxolimab. All receptors derive from an adult with an advanced solid tumor such as melanoma, head and neck, liver or kidney cancer. Each CDR3 is given with its conserved first and last residue. Fields, in order: J gene, V gene, CDR3 protein.

J: TRBJ2-7
V: TRBV4-2
CDR3: CASSQVTSGSGEQYF

J: TRBJ1-4
V: TRBV11-2
CDR3: CASSGHRGIGEKLFF

J: TRBJ2-7
V: TRBV27
CDR3: CASSPPLGEQYF

J: TRBJ1-1
V: TRBV27
CDR3: CASSSQVLGENTEAFF

J: TRBJ1-5
V: TRBV7-2
CDR3: CASSPRQGNQPQHF

J: TRBJ1-5
V: TRBV6-5
CDR3: CASRDRERSQPQHF

J: TRBJ1-2
V: TRBV7-8
CDR3: CASSLVVSTNYGYTF

J: TRBJ1-5
V: TRBV19
CDR3: CASSTGLRNQPQHF

J: TRBJ2-7
V: TRBV6-1
CDR3: CASSRQGLYEQYF

J: TRBJ2-1
V: TRBV4-1
CDR3: CASSPRDNQYNEQFF

J: TRBJ2-5
V: TRBV6-6
CDR3: CASSQPVRAHATQYF

J: TRBJ2-3
V: TRBV29-1
CDR3: CSVGKSTGLAGGDTQYF

J: TRBJ2-7
V: TRBV6-5
CDR3: CASRPRQGSSYEQYF

J: TRBJ2-6
V: TRBV5-6
CDR3: CASRPTGAGGANVLTF

J: TRBJ1-1
V: TRBV6-6
CDR3: CASSWVTEAFF

J: TRBJ1-1
V: TRBV7-2
CDR3: CASSPPGTGTNTEAFF

J: TRBJ1-4
V: TRBV14
CDR3: CASSRGQQKLFF

J: TRBJ2-7
V: TRBV4-1
CDR3: CASSQAEGRERSYEQYF

J: TRBJ2-7
V: TRBV6-1
CDR3: CASSENPRTGKQYF

J: TRBJ2-3
V: TRBV7-6
CDR3: CASSFRAGGPPDTQYF

J: TRBJ1-2
V: TRBV27
CDR3: CASSPTFNYGYTF

J: TRBJ1-2
V: TRBV7-9
CDR3: CASSLSGQLYGYTF

J: TRBJ1-6
V: TRBV7-9
CDR3: CASSLGGSSYNSPLHF

J: TRBJ1-2
V: TRBV19
CDR3: CASSIGGRDGYTF